This TCR beta chain was documented in a study of early T cells in non-severe SARS-CoV-2 infection (dated by TCRdb to the early 2020s). Context from the whole study: Because TCR sequencing was done on bulk RNA from unsorted whole blood, the alpha and beta chains could not be paired. The paper as a whole reports these results and caveats: VDJdb matching was skewed toward anti-spike CD8 responses and likely underestimated virus-specific expansions by missing private and CD4 specificities.

This clonotype has ten or more counts. This clone's antigen is unknown. No much larger clonotype is one base removed from it; base qualities were not supplied. From cysteine to phenylalanine, the CDR3 is 14 amino acids long. Solely the CDR3 DNA is kept, with 42 bases framed from the first base. The germline V gene supplies CDR1 SGHAT and CDR2 FQNNGV. The junction shows trimming of 0 bases on V and 6 bases on J, plus 11 bases between the germline ends. Library preparation was by 5' RACE. The listed sequencing device is NextSeq 500. Unique molecular identifiers were attached to individual cDNA molecules in the TCR library protocol so that sequencing error and PCR bias could be corrected. Sequencing covered both TCR alpha and beta chains, and within each sample the abundances of alpha and beta sequences were tightly co-correlated. Turning to the authors' computational methods: V gene, J gene and CDR3 annotation of TCR sequences was performed with Decombinator V4. Expanded TCRs were defined as changing significantly between any two time points under a Poisson model with p below 0.0001. TCR abundances were normalised to the total number of TCRs sequenced per sample and were expressed as counts per million. MAIT TCRs were defined by TRAV1-2 paired with TRAJ12, TRAJ20 or TRAJ33, and iNKT TCRs by TRAV10 paired with TRAJ18. VDJdb, accessed 1 November 2021, was searched for CMV, EBV and SARS-CoV-2 annotated TCRs, with TCRs annotated for multiple antigens excluded. TCRdb's own reprocessing of the public reads used fastp at Q25 and MiXCR and kept productive beta chains. A single entry per CDR3 protein holds the most common genes and DNA from its merged rows. The V and J calls were not made by the authors but by TCRdb's processing. The sample table records 90,000 to 130,000 distinct CDR3 sequences; around 12% of these occur just once. The biggest ten clones account for 3% to 4.5% of the sample.

This was a case-control study nested in a cohort of healthcare workers in London, UK, who had nasopharyngeal swab PCR tests and blood samples taken every week. Between 23 and 31 March 2020, the week of the UK lockdown, healthcare workers were enrolled and then followed up weekly for as long as 16 weeks. This receptor was taken from an adult who was a healthcare worker with PCR-confirmed SARS-CoV-2 infection or an uninfected control (not recorded which). The sample was whole blood, taken at baseline. The sequence joins TRBV11-2 to TRBJ1-2, with the D gene not confidently named. In nucleotides, the sequence is TGTGCCAGCAGCTTAGAATCCGCCGGGGATGGCTACACCTTC. This translates into CASSLESAGDGYTF.